The 15 T cell receptor beta chains in this list originate from one sample, sequenced in a study of blood T cell repertoires in COVID-19. This table comes from immunoSEQ multiplex PCR, and its TCRdb copy is limited to in-frame clones, with some not included. The sample holds approximately 54,000 clones, 80% to 90% seen once. The sample consisted of peripheral blood. The receptor source for this set is a man aged 50-60 years with acute or convalescent COVID-19.

The rearrangement uses TRBV20-1 and TRBJ1-2; no clear D. The CDR3 is made up of 11 amino acids. V was cut by 4 bases and J by 8 bases, with 11 bases left in between. The germline V gene has CDR1 DFQATT and CDR2 SNEGSKA (reference sequence). CDR3 region: CSAISGRGYTF. The CDR3 DNA is TGCAGTGCTATCAGCGGTAGAGGCTACACCTTC.

On this clone itself: A read error may account for a junction end that differs from germline. The chain employs TRBV19 and TRBJ1-6; D may be TRBD1 (5 bases). Per germline, CDR1 LNHDA and CDR2 SQIVND (reference sequence). There are 14 residues in the CDR3. In nucleotides, the CDR3 is TGTGCCAGTAGTACGGGCCAGGGTAGTTCATCCCTCCACTTT. It is translated as CASSTGQGSSSLHF.

This chain uses TRBV7-3 with TRBJ2-3; perhaps TRBD2 as D (6 bases). Germline V gene sequence: CDR1 SGHTA, CDR2 FQGTGA. V was trimmed by 5 bases and J by 4 bases, leaving 13 bases between them. This CDR3 is 14 amino acids long. The DNA of the CDR3 is TGTGCCAGCAGCCGAACTAGCTCCCCAGATACGCAGTATTTT. This sequence encodes CASSRTSSPDTQYF.

The chain links TRBV25-1 to TRBJ2-1; possible D gene TRBD2, 5 bases. The CDR3 length is 15 residues. CDR1 and CDR2 from the germline V gene are MGHDK and SYGVNS. V dropped 6 bases and J dropped 8 bases, with 20 bases sitting between them. The CDR3 reads CASSRRRISSHEQFF. In nucleotides, the CDR3 is TGTGCCAGCAGCCGGAGGAGGATCAGCTCCCATGAGCAGTTCTTC.

The chain carries TRBV7-8 and TRBJ1-1, with D maybe TRBD1 (5 bases). This CDR3 region has 12 residues. CDR1 is SGHVS, CDR2 FQNEAQ, per germline. Trimming removed 1 base at V and 7 bases at J, with 7 bases between. As DNA, the CDR3 is TGTGCCAGCAGCTTAGGGGACTATGAAGCTTTCTTT. Protein sequence: CASSLGDYEAFF.

The rearrangement joins TRBV5-6 to TRBJ2-1, with a possible D match to TRBD2 (5 bases). CDR3 length: 15 amino acids. V was trimmed by 3 bases and J by 3 bases, leaving 13 bases between them. The germline CDR1 and CDR2 sequences are SGHDT and YYEEEE. CDR3 sequence (DNA): TGTGCCAGCAGCTACGCAGGAGGAGGCTACAATGAGCAGTTCTTC. Its translation is CASSYAGGGYNEQFF.

The chain joins TRBV9 to TRBJ2-1; D may be TRBD1 (6 bases). This CDR3 region has 15 residues. From germline, CDR1 is SGDLS and CDR2 YYNGEE. Trimming stripped 4 bases from V and 2 bases from J, with 13 bases between. CDR3 loop: CASSHRTVTYNEQFF. CDR3 nucleotide sequence: TGTGCCAGCAGCCACCGGACAGTCACCTACAATGAGCAGTTCTTC.

The chain joins TRBV30 to TRBJ1-4; 8 bases agree with TRBD1. V shed 0 bases and J 8 bases; nucleotides not matched to a gene: 8. CDR1 is GTSNPN and CDR2 is SVGIG in the germline V gene (reference sequence). The CDR3 extends over 15 amino acids. The CDR3 DNA reads as TGTGCCTGGAGTGTCACCGACAGGGGATGGGAAAAACTGTTTTTT. It encodes CAWSVTDRGWEKLFF.

The rearrangement joins TRBV19 to TRBJ1-4; D is uncertain. Germline CDR1 reads LNHDA; CDR2 reads SQIVND (reference sequence). Trimming shortened V by 7 bases and J by 7 bases, and 7 bases separated the two germline ends. The CDR3 sequence is 11 residues long. This chain's CDR3 is CASTLREKLFF. In DNA form, the CDR3 reads TGTGCCAGTACTTTGCGTGAAAAACTGTTTTTT. The full variable domain, with the rest looked up from reference TRBV19 and TRBJ1-4, is DGGITQSPKYLFRKEGQNVTLSCEQNLNHDAMYWYRQDPGQGLRLIYYSQIVNDFQKGDIAEGYSVSREKKESFPLTVTSAQKNPTAFYLCASTLREKLFFGSGTQLSVL.

The rearrangement uses TRBV4-2 and TRBJ2-2; 7 nucleotides line up with TRBD2. This CDR3 has 17 amino acids. The germline gives CDR1 LGHNA, CDR2 YNFKEQ. Trimming at V came to 2 bases and at J to 5 bases, leaving 11 bases not matched to a gene. In DNA form, the CDR3 reads TGTGCCAGCAGCCAACAGTCCAGCGGGGCCAGAACCGGGGAGCTGTTTTTT. It yields the protein CASSQQSSGARTGELFF.

This chain uses TRBV7-6 with TRBJ1-5; TRBD1 matches 7 bases. V lost 4 bases to trimming and J lost 5 bases; unmatched junction nucleotides: 8. This CDR3 region has 15 residues. Germline V CDR1 and CDR2: SGHVS, FNYEAQ. CDR3 sequence: CASSWKTGMDQPQHF. The CDR3 nucleotides are TGTGCCAGCAGCTGGAAGACAGGGATGGATCAGCCCCAGCATTTT.

This clone occurred once. The V and J genes are TRBV7-6 and TRBJ2-7; no definite D call. The germline V and J ends were trimmed by 2 bases and 6 bases, with 8 bases remaining between them. The CDR3 has 12 residues. The germline V gene has CDR1 SGHVS and CDR2 FNYEAQ. The CDR3: CASSLTEAEQYF. CDR3 coding DNA: TGTGCCAGCAGCTTAACAGAAGCCGAGCAGTACTTC.

This chain connects TRBV9 to TRBJ1-3; D gene uncertain. Trimming pared 1 base from V and 0 bases from J, leaving 8 bases between. In germline, CDR1 is SGDLS, CDR2 YYNGEE. CDR3 length equals 15 residues. This CDR3 reads CASSVSGNSGNTIYF. Here the CDR3 DNA reads TGTGCCAGCAGCGTATCAGGAAACTCTGGAAACACCATATATTTT.

This clone was counted a single time. The chain joins TRBV27 to TRBJ1-5; weak D call: TRBD1 (6 bases). This CDR3 region has 15 residues. Germline CDR1 reads MNHEY; CDR2 reads SMNVEV (reference sequence). Deletions cut 3 bases from V and 0 bases from J, with 9 bases between. CDR3 nucleotides: TGTGCCAGCAGTTTCAGGGGCTATAGCAATCAGCCCCAGCATTTT. It is translated as CASSFRGYSNQPQHF.

The V gene is TRBV30, the J gene TRBJ2-6; D may be TRBD2 (6 bases). Germline CDR1 and CDR2: GTSNPN and SVGIG (reference sequence). The CDR3 length is 18 residues. Trimming pared 1 base from V and 1 base from J, leaving 17 bases between. In DNA form, the CDR3 reads TGTGCCTGGAGTGCTACCTGGGGGGTGAGGTCTGGGGCCAACGTCCTGACTTTC. Amino acids: CAWSATWGVRSGANVLTF.